Included here is one TCR beta chain sequence, with context. This clonotype is characterized as medium-sized (0.01 to 0.1%). Its antigen target is currently unknown. Base-call qualities are not available, and no considerably larger clone is one nucleotide away. This sample stems from a study (TCRdb year 2017). For the wider study: Human CD8+ TCR repertoires recognizing immunodominant viral antigens were characterized by means of sequence and structural analyses.

The sample was run on an Illumina HiSeq 2500. TCRdb ran its own pipeline on the public reads, namely fastp trimming at Q25 and MiXCR clone calling, and kept in-frame beta chains. All rows with the same CDR3 protein become a single entry with the most common DNA and genes. In all, the sample holds over 1,500 distinct CDR3 sequences, and about 27% of those were seen once. Clones ranked in the top ten supply approximately 5.5% of the sample. The germline V gene (reference sequence) supplies CDR1 SGHKS and CDR2 YYEKEE. V is pared back by 0 bases and J by 3 bases, with 9 bases lying between the germline termini. The CDR3 sequence holds 14 residues, the cysteine and phenylalanine included. The DNA shown is the 42-base CDR3, in frame from base 1. Summary of the overall study and its limitations: Reports indicated that CD8+ TCR repertoires specific to different immunodominant viral antigens were highly diverse and distinct from one another.

The sequence came from a female donor. The sequenced material came from CD8+ T cells (not recorded whether cultured). The chain employs TRBV5-5 and TRBJ1-2; the D gene cannot be resolved reliably. CDR3 reads: CASSLDRTDYGYTF. The DNA sequence is given as TGTGCCAGCAGCTTGGATCGGACTGACTATGGCTACACCTTC.